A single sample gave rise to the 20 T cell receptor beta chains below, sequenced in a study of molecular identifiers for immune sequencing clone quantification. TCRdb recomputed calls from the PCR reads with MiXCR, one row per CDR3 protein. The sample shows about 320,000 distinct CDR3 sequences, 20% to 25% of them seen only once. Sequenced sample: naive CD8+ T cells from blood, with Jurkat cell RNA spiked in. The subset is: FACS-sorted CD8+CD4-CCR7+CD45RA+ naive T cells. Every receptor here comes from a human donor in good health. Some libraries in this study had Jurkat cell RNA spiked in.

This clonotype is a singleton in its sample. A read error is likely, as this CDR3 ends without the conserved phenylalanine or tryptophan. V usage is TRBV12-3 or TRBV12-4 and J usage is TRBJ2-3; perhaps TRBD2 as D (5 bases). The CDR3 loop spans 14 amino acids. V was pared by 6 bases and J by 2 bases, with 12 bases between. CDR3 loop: CASSPSPNTDTQYL. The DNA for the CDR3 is TGTGCCAGCAGCCCTAGCCCCAACACAGATACGCAGTATCTT.

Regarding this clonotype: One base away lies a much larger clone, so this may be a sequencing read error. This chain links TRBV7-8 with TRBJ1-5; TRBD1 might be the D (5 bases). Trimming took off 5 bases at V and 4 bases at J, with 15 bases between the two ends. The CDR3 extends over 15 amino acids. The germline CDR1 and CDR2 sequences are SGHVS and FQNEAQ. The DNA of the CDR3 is TGTGCCAGCAGCGTACAAGGGGTTGGAAATCAGCCCCAGCATTTT. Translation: CASSVQGVGNQPQHF. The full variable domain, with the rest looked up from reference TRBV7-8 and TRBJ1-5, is GAGVSQSPRYKVAKRGQDVALRCDPISGHVSLFWYQQALGQGPEFLTYFQNEAQLDKSGLPSDRFFAERPEGSVSTLKIQRTQQEDSAVYLCASSVQGVGNQPQHFGDGTRLSIL.

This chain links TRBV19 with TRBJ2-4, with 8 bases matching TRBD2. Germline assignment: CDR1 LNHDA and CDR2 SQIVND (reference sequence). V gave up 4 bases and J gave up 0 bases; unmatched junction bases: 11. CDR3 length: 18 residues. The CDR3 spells CASSRGTRGTIAKNIQYF. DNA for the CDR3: TGTGCCAGTAGTAGGGGGACTAGGGGGACGATAGCCAAAAACATTCAGTACTTC.

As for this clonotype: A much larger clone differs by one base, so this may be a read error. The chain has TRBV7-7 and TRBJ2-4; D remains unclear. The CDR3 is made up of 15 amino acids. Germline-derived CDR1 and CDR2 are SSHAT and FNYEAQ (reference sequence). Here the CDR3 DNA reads TGTGCCAGCAGACCCACAGTAGCAGCCAAAAGCATTCAGTACTTC. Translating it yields CASRPTVAAKSIQYF.

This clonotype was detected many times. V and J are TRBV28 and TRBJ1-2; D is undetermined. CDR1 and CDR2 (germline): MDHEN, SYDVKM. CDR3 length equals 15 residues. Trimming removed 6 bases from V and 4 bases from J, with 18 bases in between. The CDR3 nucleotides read TGTGCCAGCAGCGATCCCCCCGCGGCCACCTATGGCTACACCTTC. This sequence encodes CASSDPPAATYGYTF.

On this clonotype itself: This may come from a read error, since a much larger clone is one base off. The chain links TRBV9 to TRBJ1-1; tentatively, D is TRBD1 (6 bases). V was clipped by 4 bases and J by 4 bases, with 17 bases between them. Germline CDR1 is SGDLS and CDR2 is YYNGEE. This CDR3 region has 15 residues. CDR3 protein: CASSPRQVTTTEAFF. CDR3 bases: TGTGCCAGCAGCCCCCGACAGGTGACGACCACTGAAGCTTTCTTT.

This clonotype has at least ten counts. The CDR3 protein is CASTGENTEAFF. CDR3 bases: TGTGCCAGCACAGGGGAGAACACTGAAGCTTTCTTT. This chain joins TRBV7-9 and TRBJ1-1, with a tentative D call TRBD1 (6 bases). CDR1 SEHNR and CDR2 FQNEAQ come from the germline V gene (reference sequence). V was pared by 7 bases and J by 1 base, with 7 bases between. The length of the CDR3 is 12 residues.

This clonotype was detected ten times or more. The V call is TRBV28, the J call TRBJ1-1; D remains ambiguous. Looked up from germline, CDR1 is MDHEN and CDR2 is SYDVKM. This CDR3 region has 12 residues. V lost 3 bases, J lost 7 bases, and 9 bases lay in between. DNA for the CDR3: TGTGCCAGCAGTTTCGGCCGGGGTGAAGCTTTCTTT. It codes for CASSFGRGEAFF.

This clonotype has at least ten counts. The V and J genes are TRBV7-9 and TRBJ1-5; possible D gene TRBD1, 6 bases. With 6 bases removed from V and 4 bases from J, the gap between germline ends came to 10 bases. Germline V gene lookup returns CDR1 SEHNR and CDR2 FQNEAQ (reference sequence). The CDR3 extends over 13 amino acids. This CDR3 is CASRGAGNQPQHF. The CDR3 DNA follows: TGTGCCAGCAGGGGGGCTGGAAATCAGCCCCAGCATTTT.

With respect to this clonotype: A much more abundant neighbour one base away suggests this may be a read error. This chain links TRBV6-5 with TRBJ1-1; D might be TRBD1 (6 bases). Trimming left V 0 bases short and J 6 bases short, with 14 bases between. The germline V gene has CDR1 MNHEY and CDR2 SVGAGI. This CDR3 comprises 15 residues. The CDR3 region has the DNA TGTGCCAGCAGTTACTCGGGGGCTTTCGGCGCTGAAGCTTTCTTT. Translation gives CASSYSGAFGAEAFF.

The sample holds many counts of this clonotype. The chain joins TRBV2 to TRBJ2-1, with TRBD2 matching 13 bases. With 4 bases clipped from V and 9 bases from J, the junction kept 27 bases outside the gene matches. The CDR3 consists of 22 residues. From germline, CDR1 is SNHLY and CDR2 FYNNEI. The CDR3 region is CASSGTKSVLAGGRLYGVEQFF. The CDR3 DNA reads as TGTGCCAGCAGTGGAACAAAATCGGTACTAGCGGGGGGGCGCCTGTATGGGGTTGAGCAGTTCTTC.

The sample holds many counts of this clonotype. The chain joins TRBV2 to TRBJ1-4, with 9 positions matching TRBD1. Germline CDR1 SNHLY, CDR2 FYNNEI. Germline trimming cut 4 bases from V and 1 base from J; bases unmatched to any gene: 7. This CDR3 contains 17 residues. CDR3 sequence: CASSAWDRAVTNEKLFF. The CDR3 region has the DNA TGTGCCAGCAGTGCCTGGGACAGGGCGGTAACTAATGAAAAACTGTTTTTT.

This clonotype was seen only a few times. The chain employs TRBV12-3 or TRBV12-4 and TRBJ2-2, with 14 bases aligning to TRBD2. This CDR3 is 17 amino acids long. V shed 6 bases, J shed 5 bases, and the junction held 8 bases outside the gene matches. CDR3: CASSSGLAGVRTGELFF. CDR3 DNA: TGTGCCAGCAGCTCGGGACTAGCGGGAGTTAGGACCGGGGAGCTGTTTTTT.

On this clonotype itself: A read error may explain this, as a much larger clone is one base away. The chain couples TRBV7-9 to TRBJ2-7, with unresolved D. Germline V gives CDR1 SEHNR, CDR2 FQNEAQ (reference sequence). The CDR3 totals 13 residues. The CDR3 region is CACSPVTGYEQYF. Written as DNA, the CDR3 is TGTGCCTGCAGCCCGGTGACTGGCTACGAGCAGTACTTC.

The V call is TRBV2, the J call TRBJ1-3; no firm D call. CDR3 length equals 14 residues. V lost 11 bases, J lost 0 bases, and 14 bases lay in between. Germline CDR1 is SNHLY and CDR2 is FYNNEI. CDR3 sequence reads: CAPRSSDSGNTIYF. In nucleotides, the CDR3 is TGTGCCCCCCGGTCGAGTGACTCTGGAAACACCATATATTTT.

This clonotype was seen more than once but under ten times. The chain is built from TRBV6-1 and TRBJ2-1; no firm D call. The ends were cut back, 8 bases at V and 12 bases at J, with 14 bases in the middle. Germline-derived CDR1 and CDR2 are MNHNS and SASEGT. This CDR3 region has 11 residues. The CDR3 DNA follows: TGTGCCAGCCCCGGTCCGGCAAGGCAGTTCTTC. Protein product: CASPGPARQFF.

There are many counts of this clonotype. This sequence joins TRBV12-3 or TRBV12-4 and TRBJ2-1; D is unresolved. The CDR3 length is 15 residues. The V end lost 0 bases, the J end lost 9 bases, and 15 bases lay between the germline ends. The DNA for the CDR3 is TGTGCCAGCAGTTTAGCGATAGACTCTACCGGTGAGCAGTTCTTC. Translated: CASSLAIDSTGEQFF.

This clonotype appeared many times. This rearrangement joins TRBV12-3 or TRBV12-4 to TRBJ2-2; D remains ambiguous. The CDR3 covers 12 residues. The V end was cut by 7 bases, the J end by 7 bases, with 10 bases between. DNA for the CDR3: TGTGCCAGCACCAACAGTTACGGGGAGCTGTTTTTT. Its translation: CASTNSYGELFF.

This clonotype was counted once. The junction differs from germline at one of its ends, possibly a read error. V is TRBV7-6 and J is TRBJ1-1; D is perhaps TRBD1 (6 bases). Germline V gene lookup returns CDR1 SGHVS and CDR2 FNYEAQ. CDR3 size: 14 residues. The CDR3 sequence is CASGLGQWNTEAFF. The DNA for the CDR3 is TGTGCCAGCGGCTTAGGACAGTGGAACACTGAAGCTTTCTTT.

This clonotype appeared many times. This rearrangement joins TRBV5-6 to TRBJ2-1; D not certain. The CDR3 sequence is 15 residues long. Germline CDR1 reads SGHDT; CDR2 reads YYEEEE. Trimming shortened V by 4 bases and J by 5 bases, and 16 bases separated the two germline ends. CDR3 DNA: TGTGCCAGCAGCCTTCCGAGTTGGACGGACAATGAGCAGTTCTTC. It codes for CASSLPSWTDNEQFF.